This T cell receptor (beta chain) stems from a study of blood T cells in healthy people across ages. Primers used in a second PCR of about 6 to 11 cycles were a sample-barcoded 5' primer and a J-beta primer mix. Tagging of each cDNA molecule was performed by a template-switch adaptor with 12 random nucleotides. TCRdb itself ran the 5' RACE reads through MiXCR, one entry per CDR3 protein. The sample includes about 640,000 distinct CDR3 sequences, approximately 50% of them seen just once. This clonotype was recorded once. The sequence was obtained from a man aged 55-75 years in good health. Sequenced sample: blood.

The CDR3 protein is CSARDTTGYGTQYF. CDR3 nucleotides: TGCAGTGCTAGAGACACTACAGGGTACGGGACCCAGTACTTC. The chain combines TRBV20-1 with TRBJ2-5; a possible D gene is TRBD1 (6 bases). The germline V and J ends were trimmed by 0 bases and 7 bases, with 15 bases remaining between them. Germline CDR1 and CDR2: DFQATT and SNEGSKA (reference sequence). The CDR3 length is 14 residues.